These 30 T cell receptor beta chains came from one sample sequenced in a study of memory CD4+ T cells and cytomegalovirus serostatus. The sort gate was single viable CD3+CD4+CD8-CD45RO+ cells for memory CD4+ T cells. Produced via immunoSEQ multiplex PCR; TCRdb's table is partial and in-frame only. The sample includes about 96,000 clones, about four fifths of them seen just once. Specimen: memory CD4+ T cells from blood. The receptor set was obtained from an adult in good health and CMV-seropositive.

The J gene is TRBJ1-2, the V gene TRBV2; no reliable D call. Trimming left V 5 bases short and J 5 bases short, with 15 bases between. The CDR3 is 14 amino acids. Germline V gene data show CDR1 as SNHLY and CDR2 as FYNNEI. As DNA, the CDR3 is TGTGCCAGCAGTATCGACAATCCTTGGTATGGCTACACCTTC. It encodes CASSIDNPWYGYTF. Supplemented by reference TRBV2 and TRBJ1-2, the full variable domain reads EPEVTQTPSHQVTQMGQEVILRCVPISNHLYFYWYRQILGQKVEFLVSFYNNEISEKSEIFDDQFSVERPDGSNFTLKIRSTKLEDSAMYFCASSIDNPWYGYTFGSGTRLTVV.

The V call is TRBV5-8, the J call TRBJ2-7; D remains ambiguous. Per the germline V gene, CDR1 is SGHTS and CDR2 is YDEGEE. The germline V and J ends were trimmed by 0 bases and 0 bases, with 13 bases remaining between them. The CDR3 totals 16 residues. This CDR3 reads CASSLVLSSSSYEQYF. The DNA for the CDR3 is TGTGCCAGCAGCTTGGTATTAAGCAGCAGCTCCTACGAGCAGTACTTC. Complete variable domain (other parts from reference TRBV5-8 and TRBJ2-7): EAGVTQSPTHLIKTRGQQATLRCSPISGHTSVYWYQQALGLGLQFLLWYDEGEERNRGNFPPRFSGRQFPNYSSELNVNALELEDSALYLCASSLVLSSSSYEQYFGPGTRLTVT.

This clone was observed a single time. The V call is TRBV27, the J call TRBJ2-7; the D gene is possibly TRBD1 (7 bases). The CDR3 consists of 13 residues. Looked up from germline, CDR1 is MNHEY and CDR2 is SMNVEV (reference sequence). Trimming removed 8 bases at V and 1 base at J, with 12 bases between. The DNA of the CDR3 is TGTGCCAGCCGACAGGGACTGTCCTACGAGCAGTACTTC. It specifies CASRQGLSYEQYF.

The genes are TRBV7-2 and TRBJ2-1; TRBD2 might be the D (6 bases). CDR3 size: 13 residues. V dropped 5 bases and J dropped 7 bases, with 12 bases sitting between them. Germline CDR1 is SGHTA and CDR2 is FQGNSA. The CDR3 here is CASSTTGVNEQFF. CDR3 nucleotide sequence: TGTGCCAGCAGCACAACGGGGGTGAATGAGCAGTTCTTC. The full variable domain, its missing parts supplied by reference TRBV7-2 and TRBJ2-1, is GAGVSQSPSNKVTEKGKDVELRCDPISGHTALYWYRQSLGQGLEFLIYFQGNSAPDKSGLPSDRFSAERTGGSVSTLTIQRTQQEDSAVYLCASSTTGVNEQFFGPGTRLTVL.

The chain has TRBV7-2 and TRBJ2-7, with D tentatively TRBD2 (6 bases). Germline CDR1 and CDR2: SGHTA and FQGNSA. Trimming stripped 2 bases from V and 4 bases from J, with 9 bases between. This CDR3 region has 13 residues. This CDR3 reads CASSLRREYEQYF. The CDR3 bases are TGTGCCAGCAGCTTACGGCGGGAATACGAGCAGTACTTC. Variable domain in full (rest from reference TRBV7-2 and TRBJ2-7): GAGVSQSPSNKVTEKGKDVELRCDPISGHTALYWYRQSLGQGLEFLIYFQGNSAPDKSGLPSDRFSAERTGGSVSTLTIQRTQQEDSAVYLCASSLRREYEQYFGPGTRLTVT.

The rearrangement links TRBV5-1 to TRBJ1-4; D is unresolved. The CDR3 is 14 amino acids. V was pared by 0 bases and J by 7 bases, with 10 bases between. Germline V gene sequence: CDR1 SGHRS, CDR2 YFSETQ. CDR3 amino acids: CASSLAQPGEKLFF. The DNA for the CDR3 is TGCGCCAGCAGCTTGGCACAGCCGGGTGAAAAACTGTTTTTT.

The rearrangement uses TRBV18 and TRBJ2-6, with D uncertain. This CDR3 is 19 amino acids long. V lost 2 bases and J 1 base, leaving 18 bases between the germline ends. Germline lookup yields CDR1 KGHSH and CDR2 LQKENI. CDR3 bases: TGTGCCAGCTCACCATCATCGGACGCCGGTTGGTCTGGGGCCAACGTCCTGACTTTC. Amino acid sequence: CASSPSSDAGWSGANVLTF.

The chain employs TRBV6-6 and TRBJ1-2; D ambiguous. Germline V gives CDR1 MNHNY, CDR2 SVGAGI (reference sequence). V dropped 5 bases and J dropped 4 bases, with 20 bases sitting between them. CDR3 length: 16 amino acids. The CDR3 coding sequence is TGTGCCAGCAGTCTAAGCCTTGGGGAGGTAGGCTATGGCTACACCTTC. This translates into CASSLSLGEVGYGYTF.

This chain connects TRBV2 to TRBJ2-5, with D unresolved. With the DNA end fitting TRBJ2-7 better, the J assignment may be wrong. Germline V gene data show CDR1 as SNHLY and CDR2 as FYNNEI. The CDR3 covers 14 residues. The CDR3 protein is CASSESLLTYEQYF. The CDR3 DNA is TGTGCCAGCAGTGAATCTCTTCTTACCTACGAGCAGTACTTC.

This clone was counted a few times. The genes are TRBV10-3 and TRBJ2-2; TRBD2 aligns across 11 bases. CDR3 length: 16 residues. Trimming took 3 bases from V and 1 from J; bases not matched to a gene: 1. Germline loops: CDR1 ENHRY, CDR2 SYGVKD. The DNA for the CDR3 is TGTGCCATCAGTGATGGGACTAGCGGGAACACCGGGGAGCTGTTTTTT. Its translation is CAISDGTSGNTGELFF.

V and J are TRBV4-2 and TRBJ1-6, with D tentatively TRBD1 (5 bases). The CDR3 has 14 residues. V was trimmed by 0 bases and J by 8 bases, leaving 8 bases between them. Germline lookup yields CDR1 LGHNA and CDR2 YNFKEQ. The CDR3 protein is CASSQDGADSPLHF. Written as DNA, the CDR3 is TGTGCCAGCAGCCAAGATGGGGCGGATTCACCCCTCCACTTT.

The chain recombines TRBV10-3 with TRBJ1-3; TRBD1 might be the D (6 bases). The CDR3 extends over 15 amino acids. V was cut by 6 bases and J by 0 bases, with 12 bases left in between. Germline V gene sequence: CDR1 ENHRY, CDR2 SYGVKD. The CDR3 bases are TGTGCCATCAGGGGGGACACAAGCTCTGGAAACACCATATATTTT. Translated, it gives CAIRGDTSSGNTIYF.

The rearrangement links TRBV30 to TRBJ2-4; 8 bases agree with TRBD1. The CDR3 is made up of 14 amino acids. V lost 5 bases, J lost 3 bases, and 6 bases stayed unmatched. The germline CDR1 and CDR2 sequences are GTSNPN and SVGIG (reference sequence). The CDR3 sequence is CAWGETGVKNIQYF. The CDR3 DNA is TGTGCCTGGGGAGAGACAGGGGTCAAAAACATTCAGTACTTC.

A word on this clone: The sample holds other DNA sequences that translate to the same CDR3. CDR3 nucleotides: TGTGCCAGTAGTATTAGCCTAAACACTGAAGCTTTCTTT. Amino acids: CASSISLNTEAFF. The chain recombines TRBV19 with TRBJ1-1; D gene ambiguous. The CDR3 consists of 13 residues. The V end was cut by 3 bases, the J end by 2 bases, with 7 bases between. Germline V CDR1 and CDR2: LNHDA, SQIVND (reference sequence).

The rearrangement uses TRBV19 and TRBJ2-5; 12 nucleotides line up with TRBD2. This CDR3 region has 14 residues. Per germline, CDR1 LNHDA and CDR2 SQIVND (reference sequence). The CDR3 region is CAAASGRGQETQYF. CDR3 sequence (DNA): TGTGCTGCCGCTAGCGGGAGGGGGCAAGAGACCCAGTACTTC.

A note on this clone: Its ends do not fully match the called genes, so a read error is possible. The CDR3 nucleotides are TGTGCCTCGAGTTTGGGGGCGGGAGGTAAAGTCAGAGAGCAGTTCTTC. Protein product: CASSLGAGGKVREQFF. This chain joins TRBV30 and TRBJ2-1; TRBD2 agrees at 8 bases. Germline V CDR1 and CDR2: GTSNPN, SVGIG (reference sequence). CDR3 length: 16 residues.

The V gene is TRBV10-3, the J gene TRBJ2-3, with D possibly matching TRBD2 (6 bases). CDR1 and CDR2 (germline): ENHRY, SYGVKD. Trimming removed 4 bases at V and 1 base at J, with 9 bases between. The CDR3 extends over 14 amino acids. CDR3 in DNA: TGTGCCATCAGTGCCTCTAGCGGCACAGATACGCAGTATTTT. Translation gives CAISASSGTDTQYF.

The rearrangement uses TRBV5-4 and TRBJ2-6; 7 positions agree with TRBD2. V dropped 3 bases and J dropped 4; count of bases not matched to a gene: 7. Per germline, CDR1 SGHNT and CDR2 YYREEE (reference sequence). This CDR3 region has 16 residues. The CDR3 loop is CASSSGGRRGANVLTF. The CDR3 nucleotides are TGTGCCAGCAGCTCGGGGGGAAGGAGAGGGGCCAACGTCCTGACTTTC.

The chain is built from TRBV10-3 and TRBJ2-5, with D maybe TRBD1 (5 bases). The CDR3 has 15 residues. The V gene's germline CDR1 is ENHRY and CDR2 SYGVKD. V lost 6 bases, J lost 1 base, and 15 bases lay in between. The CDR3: CAISDSTGAQETQYF. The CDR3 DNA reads TGTGCCATCAGCGACAGTACAGGAGCCCAAGAGACCCAGTACTTC.

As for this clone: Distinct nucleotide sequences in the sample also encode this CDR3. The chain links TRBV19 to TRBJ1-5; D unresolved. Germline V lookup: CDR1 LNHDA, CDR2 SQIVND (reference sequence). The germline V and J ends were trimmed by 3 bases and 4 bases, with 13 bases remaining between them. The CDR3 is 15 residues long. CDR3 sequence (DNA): TGTGCCAGTAGTATTAAGGGCGAGGGAAATCAGCCCCAGCATTTT. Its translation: CASSIKGEGNQPQHF. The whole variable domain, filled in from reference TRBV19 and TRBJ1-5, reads DGGITQSPKYLFRKEGQNVTLSCEQNLNHDAMYWYRQDPGQGLRLIYYSQIVNDFQKGDIAEGYSVSREKKESFPLTVTSAQKNPTAFYLCASSIKGEGNQPQHFGDGTRLSIL.

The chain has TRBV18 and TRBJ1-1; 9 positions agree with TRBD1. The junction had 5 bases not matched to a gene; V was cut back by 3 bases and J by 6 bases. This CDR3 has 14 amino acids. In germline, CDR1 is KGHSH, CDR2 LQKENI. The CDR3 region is CASSPRDRAAEAFF. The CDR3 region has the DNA TGTGCCAGCTCACCCCGGGACAGGGCTGCTGAAGCTTTCTTT. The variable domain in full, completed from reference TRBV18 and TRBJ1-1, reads NAGVMQNPRHLVRRRGQEARLRCSPMKGHSHVYWYRQLPEEGLKFMVYLQKENIIDESGMPKERFSAEFPKEGPSILRIQQVVRGDSAAYFCASSPRDRAAEAFFGQGTRLTVV.

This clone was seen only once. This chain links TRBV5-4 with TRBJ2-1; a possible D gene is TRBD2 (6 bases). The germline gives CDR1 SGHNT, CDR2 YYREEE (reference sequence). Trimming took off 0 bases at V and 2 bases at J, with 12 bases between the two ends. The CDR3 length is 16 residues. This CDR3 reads CASSLGGSGAYNEQFF. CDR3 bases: TGTGCCAGCAGCTTGGGCGGTAGCGGAGCCTACAATGAGCAGTTCTTC.

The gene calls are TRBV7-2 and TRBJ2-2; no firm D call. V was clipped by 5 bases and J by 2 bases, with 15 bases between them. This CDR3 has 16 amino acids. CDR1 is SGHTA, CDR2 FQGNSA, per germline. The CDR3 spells CASSRVSPLNTGELFF. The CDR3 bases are TGTGCCAGCAGCAGAGTCTCCCCGCTTAACACCGGGGAGCTGTTTTTT.

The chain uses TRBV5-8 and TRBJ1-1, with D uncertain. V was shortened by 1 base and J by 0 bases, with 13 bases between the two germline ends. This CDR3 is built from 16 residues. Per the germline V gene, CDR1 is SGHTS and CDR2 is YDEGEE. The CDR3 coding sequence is TGTGCCAGCAGCTTGTATTACACCTTCATGAACACTGAAGCTTTCTTT. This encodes CASSLYYTFMNTEAFF.

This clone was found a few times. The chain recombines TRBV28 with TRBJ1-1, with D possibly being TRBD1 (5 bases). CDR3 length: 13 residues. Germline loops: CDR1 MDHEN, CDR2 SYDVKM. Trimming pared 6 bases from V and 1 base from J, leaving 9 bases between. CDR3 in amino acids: CASSKTANTEAFF. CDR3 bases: TGTGCCAGCAGCAAGACAGCGAACACTGAAGCTTTCTTT.

In DNA form, the CDR3 reads TGTGCCAGCAGCCAAGGGGACAGGGATCAGCCCCAGCATTTT. Encoded protein: CASSQGDRDQPQHF. The V gene is TRBV4-2, the J gene TRBJ1-5; 9 positions agree with TRBD1. This CDR3 comprises 14 residues. Germline lookup yields CDR1 LGHNA and CDR2 YNFKEQ. V dropped 1 base and J dropped 5; count of bases not matched to a gene: 0.

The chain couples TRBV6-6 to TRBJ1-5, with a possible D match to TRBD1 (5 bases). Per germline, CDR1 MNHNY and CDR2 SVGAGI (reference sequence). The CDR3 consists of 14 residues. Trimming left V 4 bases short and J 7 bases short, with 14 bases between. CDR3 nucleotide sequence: TGTGCCAGCAGTTCCGACAGAGGGGAACAGCCCCAGCATTTT. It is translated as CASSSDRGEQPQHF.

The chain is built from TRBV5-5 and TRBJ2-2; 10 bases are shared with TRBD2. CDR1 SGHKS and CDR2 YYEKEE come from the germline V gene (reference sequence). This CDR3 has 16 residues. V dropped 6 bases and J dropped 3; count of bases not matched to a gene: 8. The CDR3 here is CASTGTGLADTGELFF. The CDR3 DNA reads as TGTGCCAGCACCGGGACTGGACTAGCGGACACCGGGGAGCTGTTTTTT.

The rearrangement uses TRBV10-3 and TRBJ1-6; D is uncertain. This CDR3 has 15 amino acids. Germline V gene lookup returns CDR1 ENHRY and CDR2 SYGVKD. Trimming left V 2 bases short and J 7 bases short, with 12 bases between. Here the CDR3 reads CAISERPGDNSPLHF. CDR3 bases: TGTGCCATCAGTGAGCGCCCTGGTGACAATTCACCCCTCCACTTT.

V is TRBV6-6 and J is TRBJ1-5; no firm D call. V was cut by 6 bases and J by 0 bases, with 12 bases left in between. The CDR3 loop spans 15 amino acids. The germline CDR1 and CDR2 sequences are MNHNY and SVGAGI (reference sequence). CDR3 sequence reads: CASSRDDNSNQPQHF. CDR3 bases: TGTGCCAGCAGCCGCGACGATAATAGCAATCAGCCCCAGCATTTT.